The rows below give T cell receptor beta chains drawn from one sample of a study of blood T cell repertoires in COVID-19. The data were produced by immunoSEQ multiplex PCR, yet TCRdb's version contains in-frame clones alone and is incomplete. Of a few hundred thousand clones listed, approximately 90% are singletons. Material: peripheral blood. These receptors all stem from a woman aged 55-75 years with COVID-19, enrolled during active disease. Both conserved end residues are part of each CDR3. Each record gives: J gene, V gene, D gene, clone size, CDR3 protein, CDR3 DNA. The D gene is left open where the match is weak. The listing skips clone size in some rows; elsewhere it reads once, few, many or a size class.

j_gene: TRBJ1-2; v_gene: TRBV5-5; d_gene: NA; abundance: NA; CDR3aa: CASSRAGEVYGYTF; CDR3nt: TGTGCCAGCAGCCGAGCAGGGGAAGTCTATGGCTACACCTTC
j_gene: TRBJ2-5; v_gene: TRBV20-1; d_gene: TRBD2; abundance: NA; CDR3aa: CSARSGGTQYF; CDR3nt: TGCAGTGCTAGAAGCGGGGGAACCCAGTACTTC
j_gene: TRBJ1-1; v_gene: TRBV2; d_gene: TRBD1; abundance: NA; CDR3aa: CASRTGGETEAFF; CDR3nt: TGTGCCAGCAGGACAGGGGGCGAGACTGAAGCTTTCTTT
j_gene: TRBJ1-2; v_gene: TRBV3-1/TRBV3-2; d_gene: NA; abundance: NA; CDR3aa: CASSQDSGDYGYTF; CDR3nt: TGTGCCAGCAGCCAAGACTCCGGGGACTATGGCTACACCTTC
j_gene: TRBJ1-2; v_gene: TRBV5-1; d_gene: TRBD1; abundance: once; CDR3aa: CASSRGTGYGYTF; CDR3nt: TGCGCCAGCAGCCGGGGGACAGGGTATGGCTACACCTTC
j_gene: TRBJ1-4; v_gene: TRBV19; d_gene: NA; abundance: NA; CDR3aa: CASSSRGSNEKLFF; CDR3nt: TGTGCCAGTAGTTCCAGGGGCTCTAATGAAAAACTGTTTTTT
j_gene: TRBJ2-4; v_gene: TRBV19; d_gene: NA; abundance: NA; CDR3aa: CASSSQARAKNIQYF; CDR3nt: TGTGCCAGTAGTAGTCAGGCGAGAGCCAAAAACATTCAGTACTTC
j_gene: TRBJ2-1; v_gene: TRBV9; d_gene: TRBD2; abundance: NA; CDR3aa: CASSVGGLAGVGEQFF; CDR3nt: TGTGCCAGCAGCGTAGGGGGACTAGCGGGGGTCGGTGAGCAGTTCTTC
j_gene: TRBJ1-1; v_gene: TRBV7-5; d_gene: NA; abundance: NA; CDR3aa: CARSLACQGTNTEAFF; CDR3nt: TGTGCCAGAAGCTTAGCTTGTCAGGGGACGAACACTGAAGCTTTCTTT
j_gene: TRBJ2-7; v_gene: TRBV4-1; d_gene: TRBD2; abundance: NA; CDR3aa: CASSPLGGGNLYEQYF; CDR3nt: TGCGCCAGCAGCCCTCTGGGGGGGGGAAATTTATACGAGCAGTACTTC
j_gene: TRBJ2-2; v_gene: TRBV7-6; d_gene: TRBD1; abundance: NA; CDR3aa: CASSSGQGYTGELFF; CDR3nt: TGTGCCAGCAGCTCAGGACAGGGATACACCGGGGAGCTGTTTTTT
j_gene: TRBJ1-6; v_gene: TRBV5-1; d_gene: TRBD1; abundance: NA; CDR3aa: CASSGTGDQGSPLHF; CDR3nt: TGCGCCAGCAGCGGTACAGGGGACCAGGGCTCACCCCTCCACTTT
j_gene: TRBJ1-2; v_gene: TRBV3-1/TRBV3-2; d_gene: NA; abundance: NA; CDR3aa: CASSQGGLGYTF; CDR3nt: TGTGCCAGCAGCCAAGGAGGTCTTGGCTACACCTTC
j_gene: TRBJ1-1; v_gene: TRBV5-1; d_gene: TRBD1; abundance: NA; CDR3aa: CASSLVGQGTEAFF; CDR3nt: TGCGCCAGCAGCTTGGTCGGACAGGGGACTGAAGCTTTCTTT
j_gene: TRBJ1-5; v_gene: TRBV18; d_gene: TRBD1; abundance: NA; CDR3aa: CASSRDSLNQPQHF; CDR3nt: TGTGCCAGCTCAAGGGACAGTTTGAATCAGCCCCAGCATTTT
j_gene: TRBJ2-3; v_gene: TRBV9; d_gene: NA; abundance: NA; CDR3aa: CASSGRSGGFSTDTQYF; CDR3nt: TGTGCCAGCAGCGGCCGCTCAGGAGGATTCAGCACAGATACGCAGTATTTT
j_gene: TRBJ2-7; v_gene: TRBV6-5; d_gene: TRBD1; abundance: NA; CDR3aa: CASSPGQGSSYEQYF; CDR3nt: TGTGCCAGCAGCCCAGGACAGGGCAGCTCCTACGAGCAGTACTTC
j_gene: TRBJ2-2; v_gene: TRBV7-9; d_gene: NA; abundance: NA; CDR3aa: CASSLGQGLTTGELFF; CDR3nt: TGTGCCAGCAGCTTAGGTCAGGGCTTGACCACCGGGGAGCTGTTTTTT
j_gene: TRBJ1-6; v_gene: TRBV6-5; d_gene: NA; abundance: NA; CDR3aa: CASSLTQGSPLHF; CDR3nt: TGTGCCAGCAGTCTCACCCAGGGCTCACCCCTCCACTTT
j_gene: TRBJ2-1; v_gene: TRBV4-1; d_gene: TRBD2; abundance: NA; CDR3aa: CASSLIGTSGGAIGVNEQFF; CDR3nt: TGCGCCAGCAGCCTCATAGGGACTAGCGGGGGGGCGATTGGGGTCAATGAGCAGTTCTTC
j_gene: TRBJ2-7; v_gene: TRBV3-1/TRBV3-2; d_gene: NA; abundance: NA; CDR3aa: CASSQVSGVSYEQYF; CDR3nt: TGTGCCAGCAGCCAAGTCTCGGGGGTCTCCTACGAGCAGTACTTC
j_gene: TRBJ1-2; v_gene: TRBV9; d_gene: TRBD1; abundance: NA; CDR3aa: CASSVLPGDRAYYGYTF; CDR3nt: TGTGCCAGCAGCGTGCTACCAGGTGACAGGGCCTACTATGGCTACACCTTC